A single sample gave rise to the 14 T cell receptor beta chains below, sequenced in a study of blood T cell repertoires in COVID-19. Profiling relied on immunoSEQ multiplex PCR, and the TCRdb table lists in-frame clones only, not all of them. This table holds 120,000 or so clones, roughly 90% found once. Sequenced: peripheral blood. Receptors originate from a man between 50 and 59 years old with acute or convalescent COVID-19.

The chain links TRBV2 to TRBJ2-5; weak D call: TRBD2 (6 bases). This CDR3 is built from 15 residues. V was shortened by 2 bases and J by 5 bases, with 15 bases between the two germline ends. CDR1 and CDR2 (germline): SNHLY, FYNNEI. In DNA, the CDR3 is TGTGCCAGCAGTGAATTGTGGGGGGTCCAGGAGACCCAGTACTTC. This sequence encodes CASSELWGVQETQYF. Drawing the rest from reference TRBV2 and TRBJ2-5, the complete variable domain is EPEVTQTPSHQVTQMGQEVILRCVPISNHLYFYWYRQILGQKVEFLVSFYNNEISEKSEIFDDQFSVERPDGSNFTLKIRSTKLEDSAMYFCASSELWGVQETQYFGPGTRLLVL.

The genes are TRBV24-1 and TRBJ2-2; no definite D call. The CDR3 is 16 amino acids. The V end lost 0 bases, the J end lost 2 bases, and 9 bases lay between the germline ends. Germline lookup yields CDR1 KGHDR and CDR2 SFDVKD. The CDR3 bases are TGTGCCACCAGTGATTTGTCGCTAGTTAACACCGGGGAGCTGTTTTTT. It is translated as CATSDLSLVNTGELFF.

The rearrangement uses TRBV5-6 and TRBJ1-2; no reliable D call. The V and J ends lost 0 bases and 0 bases respectively, with 21 bases between them. Germline V gene sequence: CDR1 SGHDT, CDR2 YYEEEE. This CDR3 is 19 amino acids long. CDR3 nucleotide sequence: TGTGCCAGCAGCTTGGAGGCAGGTACCTATCGATTCTCTAACTATGGCTACACCTTC. Translating gives CASSLEAGTYRFSNYGYTF.

This sequence joins TRBV19 and TRBJ2-7, with TRBD1 as a possible D gene (5 bases). Per the germline V gene, CDR1 is LNHDA and CDR2 is SQIVND (reference sequence). The CDR3 spans 12 residues. V shed 6 bases and J shed 8 bases, with 14 bases lying between them. For the CDR3, the DNA is TGTGCCAGTAGGGATGGACATAGTAAGCAGTACTTC. Protein product: CASRDGHSKQYF.

Only a few counts were recorded for this clone. The chain combines TRBV19 with TRBJ1-5; no definite D call. Deletions cut 10 bases from V and 4 bases from J, with 14 bases between. The V gene's germline CDR1 is LNHDA and CDR2 SQIVND (reference sequence). This CDR3 region has 13 residues. CDR3 nucleotide sequence: TGTGCCACCTCCCCGACGGGTAATCAGCCCCAGCATTTT. It is translated as CATSPTGNQPQHF.

This chain joins TRBV7-2 and TRBJ1-2, with 8 bases identical to TRBD1. Trimming at V came to 4 bases and at J to 2 bases, leaving 6 bases not matched to a gene. The CDR3 runs 15 residues. Germline V CDR1 and CDR2: SGHTA, FQGNSA. The CDR3 nucleotides read TGTGCCAGCAGCTCCTGGACAGGGTACAACTATGGCTACACCTTC. This gives the protein CASSSWTGYNYGYTF.

This chain uses TRBV7-6 with TRBJ2-3; D call uncertain. CDR1 is SGHVS and CDR2 is FNYEAQ in the germline V gene. Deletions cut 5 bases from V and 14 bases from J, with 23 bases between. The CDR3 length is 14 residues. CDR3 nucleotide sequence: TGTGCCAGCAGCCCGTCCAATCTCATGCGAACGGGGTATTTT. Translated, it gives CASSPSNLMRTGYF. Using reference TRBV7-6 and TRBJ2-3 for the parts outside the CDR3, the full variable domain is GAGVSQSPRYKVTKRGQDVALRCDPISGHVSLYWYRQALGQGPEFLTYFNYEAQQDKSGLPNDRFSAERPEGSISTLTIQRTEQRDSAMYRCASSPSNLMRTGYFGPGTRLTVL.

This clone was picked up one time. This chain joins TRBV6-4 and TRBJ2-1; the D gene is possibly TRBD2 (6 bases). The CDR3 sequence is 15 residues long. CDR1 and CDR2 (germline): MRHNA, SNTAGT. Trimming pared 0 bases from V and 6 bases from J, leaving 12 bases between. CDR3 DNA: TGTGCCAGCAGTGACTCGGGAGGACCAATCAATGAGCAGTTCTTC. Its protein product is CASSDSGGPINEQFF.

The rearrangement links TRBV5-6 to TRBJ1-2; the match to TRBD1 covers 7 bases. The CDR3 contains 14 residues. V gave up 0 bases and J gave up 8 bases; unmatched junction bases: 7. Germline V CDR1 and CDR2: SGHDT, YYEEEE. The CDR3 region has the DNA TGTGCCAGCAGCTTGGAAGGGACAGAGAGCGGCTACACCTTC. It codes for CASSLEGTESGYTF. The entire variable domain, with the rest obtained from reference TRBV5-6 and TRBJ1-2, is as follows: DAGVTQSPTHLIKTRGQQVTLRCSPKSGHDTVSWYQQALGQGPQFIFQYYEEEERQRGNFPDRFSGHQFPNYSSELNVNALLLGDSALYLCASSLEGTESGYTFGSGTRLTVV.

The chain carries TRBV9 and TRBJ1-3; TRBD1 matches 12 bases. Germline V lookup: CDR1 SGDLS, CDR2 YYNGEE. J lost 7 bases, V lost 0 bases, and 5 bases had no gene match. The CDR3 is 16 amino acids. In DNA, the CDR3 is TGTGCCAGCAGCGTAGCCGGGACAGGGGGCATGAACACCATATATTTT. It specifies CASSVAGTGGMNTIYF.

This rearrangement joins TRBV6-5 to TRBJ1-1; no firm D call. Germline V CDR1 and CDR2: MNHEY, SVGAGI. This CDR3 region has 14 residues. V was trimmed by 1 base and J by 1 base, leaving 7 bases between them. The CDR3 spells CASSYYPQNTEAFF. CDR3 nucleotides: TGTGCCAGCAGTTACTATCCCCAGAACACTGAAGCTTTCTTT.

The chain employs TRBV24-1 and TRBJ1-5; no reliable D call. The CDR3 is 14 residues long. Trimming left V 3 bases short and J 3 bases short, with 8 bases between. Germline CDR1 reads KGHDR; CDR2 reads SFDVKD. Here the CDR3 reads CATSDVSNNQPQHF. For the CDR3, the DNA is TGTGCCACCAGTGATGTTTCTAACAATCAGCCCCAGCATTTT.

The chain carries TRBV11-2 and TRBJ1-4; a possible D gene is TRBD1 (5 bases). The length of the CDR3 is 19 residues. The V and J ends lost 0 bases and 0 bases respectively, with 17 bases between them. In germline, CDR1 is SGHAT, CDR2 FQNNGV. The CDR3 spells CASSLDISLGGATNEKLFF. The CDR3 DNA follows: TGTGCCAGCAGCTTAGATATAAGCCTGGGGGGAGCAACTAATGAAAAACTGTTTTTT. Together with reference TRBV11-2 and TRBJ1-4, the CDR3 gives the full variable domain: EAGVAQSPRYKIIEKRQSVAFWCNPISGHATLYWYQQILGQGPKLLIQFQNNGVVDDSQLPKDRFSAERLKGVDSTLKIQPAKLEDSAVYLCASSLDISLGGATNEKLFFGSGTQLSVL.

The gene calls are TRBV6-6 and TRBJ2-7; the D gene is possibly TRBD2 (6 bases). This CDR3 region has 15 residues. The V gene's germline CDR1 is MNHNY and CDR2 SVGAGI (reference sequence). V was clipped by 6 bases and J by 5 bases, with 20 bases between them. This CDR3 is CASSVALRSSDEQYF. CDR3 nucleotides: TGTGCCAGCAGCGTGGCCCTGCGTTCTAGCGACGAGCAGTACTTC.